This T cell receptor (beta chain) was identified during a study of T cell repertoires in cytomegalovirus infection. At the level of the study: Indicated by public TCR beta signatures were CMV infection and matching HLA type.

Findings of the study overall: HLA-C-restricted CMV clonotypes gave the most frequent clonotype in two of eight donors. Of the TCR beta families, the public ones yielded a cumulative frequency that identified carriers of CMV plus the relevant HLA.

V dropped 0 bases and J dropped 6; count of bases not matched to a gene: 7. Germline CDR1 is LNHNV and CDR2 is YYDKDF (reference sequence). This CDR3 has 15 amino acids. From the reads, TCRdb called clonotypes with MiXCR, one entry per CDR3 protein. Of more than 250,000 distinct CDR3 sequences listed, just under 25% were seen once; the top ten hold about 14%. This clonotype was recorded many times. Its cognate antigen is unknown. The sample here was cultured PBMCs, taken from culture after CMV antigen stimulation. This sequence originates from a human donor in good health (CMV status not recorded). Some clones in this sample may be carry-over from other donors' samples. The chain has TRBV15 and TRBJ2-5, with 7 bases lining up with TRBD2. CDR3 amino acids: CATSRDRSGMKTQYF. For the CDR3, the DNA is TGTGCCACCAGCAGAGATCGGAGCGGGATGAAGACCCAGTACTTC.